The text below deals with one T cell receptor (beta chain). The CDR3 is 16 residues long. V gave up 2 bases and J gave up 0 bases, with 11 bases separating them. Germline values: CDR1 MGHDK, CDR2 SYGVNS. This record comes from a study of blood T cell repertoires in COVID-19. In the original workflow: By means of reference gene primer amplification, nucleated cell counts were estimated. This table comes from immunoSEQ multiplex PCR, and its TCRdb copy is limited to in-frame clones, with some not included. V, J and clone size are those of that table, while D and trimming were read from the DNA. The sample carries 220,000 or so clones, about four fifths recorded once.

The J gene is TRBJ1-3, the V gene TRBV25-1; D is unresolved. Source material: peripheral blood. The TCR sequence derives from a woman aged 55 to 70 with acute or convalescent COVID-19. The CDR3 DNA reads as TGTGCCAGCAGTGAACCGGGGAGATCCTCTGGAAACACCATATATTTT. This gives the protein CASSEPGRSSGNTIYF.